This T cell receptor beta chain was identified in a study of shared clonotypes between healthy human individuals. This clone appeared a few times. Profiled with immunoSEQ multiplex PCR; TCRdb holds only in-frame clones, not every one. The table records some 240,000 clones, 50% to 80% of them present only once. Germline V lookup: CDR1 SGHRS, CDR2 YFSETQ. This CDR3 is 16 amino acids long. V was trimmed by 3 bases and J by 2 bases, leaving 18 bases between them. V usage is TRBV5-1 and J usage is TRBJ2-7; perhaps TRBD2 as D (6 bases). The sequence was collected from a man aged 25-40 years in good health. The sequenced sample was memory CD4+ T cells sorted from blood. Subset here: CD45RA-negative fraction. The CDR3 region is CASSSGSSVLTYEQYF. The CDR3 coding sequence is TGCGCCAGCAGCTCAGGATCTAGCGTTTTAACCTACGAGCAGTACTTC.